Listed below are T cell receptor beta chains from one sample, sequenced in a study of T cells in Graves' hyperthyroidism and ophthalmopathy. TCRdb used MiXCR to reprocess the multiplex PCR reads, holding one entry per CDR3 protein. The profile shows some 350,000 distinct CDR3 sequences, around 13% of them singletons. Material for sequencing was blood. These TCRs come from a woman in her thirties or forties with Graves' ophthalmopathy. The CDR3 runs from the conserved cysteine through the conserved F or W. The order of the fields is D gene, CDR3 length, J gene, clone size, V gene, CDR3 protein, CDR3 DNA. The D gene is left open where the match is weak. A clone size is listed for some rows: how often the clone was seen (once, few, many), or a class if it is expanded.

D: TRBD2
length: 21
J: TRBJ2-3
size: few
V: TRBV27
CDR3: CASSLSPYPGLAGFSTDTQYF
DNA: TGTGCCAGCAGTTTATCACCATACCCGGGACTAGCGGGGTTTAGCACAGATACGCAGTATTTT

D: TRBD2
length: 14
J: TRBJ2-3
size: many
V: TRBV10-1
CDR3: CASSDTSGPDTQYF
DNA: TGCGCCAGCAGTGACACTAGCGGCCCAGATACGCAGTATTTT

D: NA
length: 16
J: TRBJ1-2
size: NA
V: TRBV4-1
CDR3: CASSQVTGSRPRGYTF
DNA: TGCGCCAGCAGCCAAGTTACAGGGAGCCGCCCCCGCGGCTACACCTTC

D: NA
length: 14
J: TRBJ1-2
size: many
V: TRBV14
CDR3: CASSQDQTEYGYTF
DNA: TGTGCCAGCAGCCAAGACCAGACAGAGTATGGCTACACCTTC

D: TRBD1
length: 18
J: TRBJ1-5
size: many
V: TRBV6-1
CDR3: CASSYWGNRDRDNQPQHF
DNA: TGTGCCAGCAGTTACTGGGGGAACCGGGACAGGGACAATCAGCCCCAGCATTTT

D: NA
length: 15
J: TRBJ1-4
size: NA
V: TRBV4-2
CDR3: CASSQVGGLREKLFF
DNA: TGTGCCAGCAGCCAAGTCGGGGGTCTAAGAGAAAAACTGTTTTTT

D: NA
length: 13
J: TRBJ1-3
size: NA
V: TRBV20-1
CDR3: CSASQGTGNTIYF
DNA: TGCAGTGCTTCCCAGGGGACCGGAAACACCATATATTTT

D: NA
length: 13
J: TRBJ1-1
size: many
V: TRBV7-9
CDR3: CASSFRSSPEAFF
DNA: TGTGCCAGCAGCTTCAGGTCCTCCCCTGAAGCTTTCTTT

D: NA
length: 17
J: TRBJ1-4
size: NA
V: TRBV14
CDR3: CASSPRGRGATNEKLFF
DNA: TGTGCCAGCAGCCCTCGGGGAAGGGGAGCCACTAATGAAAAACTGTTTTTT

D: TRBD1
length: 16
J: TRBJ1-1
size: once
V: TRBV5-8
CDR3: CASNLRQGPMNTEAFF
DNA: TGTGCCAGCAACCTAAGACAGGGACCCATGAACACTGAAGCTTTCTTT

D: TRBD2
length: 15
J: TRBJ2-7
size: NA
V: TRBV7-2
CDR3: CASSIGWASGREQYF
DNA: TGTGCCAGCAGCATTGGGTGGGCTAGCGGGAGGGAGCAGTACTTC

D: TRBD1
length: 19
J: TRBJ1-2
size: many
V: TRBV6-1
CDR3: CASRQHRDRVGKRDYGYTF
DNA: TGTGCCAGCAGGCAGCACCGGGACAGGGTTGGAAAGAGGGACTATGGCTACACCTTC

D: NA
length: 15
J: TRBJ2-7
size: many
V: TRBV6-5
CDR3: CASSYRDTDSYEQYF
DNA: TGTGCCAGCAGCTACCGGGACACAGACTCCTACGAGCAGTACTTC

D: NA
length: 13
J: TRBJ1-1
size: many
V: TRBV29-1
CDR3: CSVSPSRVTEAFF
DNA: TGCAGCGTTAGTCCGAGCAGGGTCACTGAAGCTTTCTTT

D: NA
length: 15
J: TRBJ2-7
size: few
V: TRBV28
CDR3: CVSSPGTLVSYEQYF
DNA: TGTGTCAGCAGTCCGGGGACTCTTGTCTCCTACGAGCAGTACTTC

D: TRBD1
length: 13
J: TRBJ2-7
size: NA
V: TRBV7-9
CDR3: CASSSRGPIEQYF
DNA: TGTGCCAGCAGCTCAAGGGGGCCTATCGAGCAGTACTTC

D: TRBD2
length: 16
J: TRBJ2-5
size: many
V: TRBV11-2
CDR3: CASSSPSGGMGETQYF
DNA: TGTGCCAGCAGCTCGCCTAGCGGGGGTATGGGGGAGACCCAGTACTTC

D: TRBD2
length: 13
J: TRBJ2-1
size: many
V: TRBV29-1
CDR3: CSVGGRNYNEQFF
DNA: TGCAGCGTAGGCGGGAGGAACTACAATGAGCAGTTCTTC

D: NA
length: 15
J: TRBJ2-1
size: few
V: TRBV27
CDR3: CASSLSGVTYNEQFF
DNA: TGTGCCAGCAGTTTGTCAGGGGTGACCTACAATGAGCAGTTCTTC

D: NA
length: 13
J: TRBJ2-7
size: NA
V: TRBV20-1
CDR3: CSASPGSSYEQYF
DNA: TGCAGTGCTAGTCCTGGCAGCTCCTACGAGCAGTACTTC

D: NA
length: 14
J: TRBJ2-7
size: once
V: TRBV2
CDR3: CASSEPGFSYEQYF
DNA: TGTGCCAGCAGTGAACCAGGATTCTCCTACGAGCAGTACTTC

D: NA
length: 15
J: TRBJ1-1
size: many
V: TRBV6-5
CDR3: CASSYSRQTNTEAFF
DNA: TGTGCCAGCAGTTACTCCAGACAGACGAACACTGAAGCTTTCTTT

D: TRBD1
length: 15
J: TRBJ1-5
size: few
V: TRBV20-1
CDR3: CSAREDRYSNQPQHF
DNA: TGCAGTGCTAGAGAGGACAGGTATAGCAATCAGCCCCAGCATTTT

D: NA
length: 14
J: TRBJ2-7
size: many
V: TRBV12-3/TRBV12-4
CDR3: CASTLTRGLNEQYF
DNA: TGTGCCAGCACCCTCACCAGGGGACTTAACGAGCAGTACTTC

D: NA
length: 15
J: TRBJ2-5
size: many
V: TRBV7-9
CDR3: CASSLGADHGETQYF
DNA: TGTGCCAGCAGCTTAGGGGCAGACCACGGGGAGACCCAGTACTTC

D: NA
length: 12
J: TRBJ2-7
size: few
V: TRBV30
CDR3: CAWSPGPLEQYF
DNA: TGTGCCTGGAGTCCGGGCCCCCTCGAGCAGTACTTC

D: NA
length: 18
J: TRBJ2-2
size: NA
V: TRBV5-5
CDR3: CASSLRPEKIRNTGELFF
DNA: TGTGCCAGCAGCTTGCGGCCAGAAAAAATACGAAACACCGGGGAGCTGTTTTTT

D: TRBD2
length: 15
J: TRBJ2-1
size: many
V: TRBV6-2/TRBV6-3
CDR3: CASKGLAAGDNEQFF
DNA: TGTGCCAGCAAAGGACTAGCGGCAGGCGACAATGAGCAGTTCTTC

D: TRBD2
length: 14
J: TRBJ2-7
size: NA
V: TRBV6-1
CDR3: CASTAGLAGVEQYF
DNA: TGTGCCAGCACGGCGGGCCTAGCGGGAGTCGAGCAGTACTTC

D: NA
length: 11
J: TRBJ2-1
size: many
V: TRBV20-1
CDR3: CSASRTNEQFF
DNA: TGCAGTGCTAGTCGGACTAATGAGCAGTTCTTC

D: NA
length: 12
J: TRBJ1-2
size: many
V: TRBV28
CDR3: CASSFPRGGYTF
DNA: TGTGCCAGCAGTTTCCCCAGGGGTGGCTACACCTTC

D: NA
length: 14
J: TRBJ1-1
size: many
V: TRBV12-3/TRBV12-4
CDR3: CASSVGGLNTEAFF
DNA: TGTGCCAGCAGTGTTGGGGGGCTGAACACTGAAGCTTTCTTT

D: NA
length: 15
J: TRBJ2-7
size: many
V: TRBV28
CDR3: CASEGPGSRDYEQYF
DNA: TGTGCCAGCGAGGGACCGGGGTCCAGGGACTACGAGCAGTACTTC

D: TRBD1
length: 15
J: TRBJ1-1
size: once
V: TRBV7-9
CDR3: CASSAETGIGTEAFF
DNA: TGTGCCAGCAGCGCCGAGACAGGGATTGGCACTGAAGCTTTCTTT

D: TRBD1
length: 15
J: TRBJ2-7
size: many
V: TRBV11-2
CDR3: CASSLSPGGAYEQYF
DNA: TGTGCCAGCAGCTTAAGCCCAGGGGGCGCTTACGAGCAGTACTTC

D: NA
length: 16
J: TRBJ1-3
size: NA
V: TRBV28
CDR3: CASSPDLGRFGNTIYF
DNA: TGTGCCAGCAGTCCAGACCTCGGACGTTTTGGAAACACCATATATTTT

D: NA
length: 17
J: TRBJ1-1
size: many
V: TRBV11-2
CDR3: CASSPPLERVKGTEAFF
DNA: TGTGCCAGCAGCCCCCCACTAGAACGGGTAAAAGGCACTGAAGCTTTCTTT

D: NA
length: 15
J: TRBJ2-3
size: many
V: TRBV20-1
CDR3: CSARVGADYTDTQYF
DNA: TGCAGTGCTAGAGTAGGGGCCGACTACACAGATACGCAGTATTTT

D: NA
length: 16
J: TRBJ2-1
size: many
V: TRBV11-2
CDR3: CASSLENVGKFNEQFF
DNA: TGTGCCAGCAGCTTAGAAAACGTAGGGAAATTTAATGAGCAGTTCTTC

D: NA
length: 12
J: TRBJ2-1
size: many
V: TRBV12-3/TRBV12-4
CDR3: CASSLRVNEQFF
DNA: TGTGCCAGCAGTTTACGAGTCAATGAGCAGTTCTTC

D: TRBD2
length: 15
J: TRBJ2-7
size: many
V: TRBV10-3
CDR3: CAIASGRLWSYEQYF
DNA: TGTGCCATCGCTAGCGGGAGACTATGGAGCTACGAGCAGTACTTC

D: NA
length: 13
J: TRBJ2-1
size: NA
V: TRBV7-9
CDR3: CASSLALVPFQFF
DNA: TGTGCCAGCAGCTTAGCGCTGGTTCCATTCCAGTTCTTC

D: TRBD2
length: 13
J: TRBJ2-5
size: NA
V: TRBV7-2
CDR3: CASSSISGRSQYF
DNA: TGTGCCAGCAGCTCTATAAGCGGGAGGTCCCAGTACTTC

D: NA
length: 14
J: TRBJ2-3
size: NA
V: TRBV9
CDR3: CASSVGSSTDAQYF
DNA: TGTGCCAGCAGCGTCGGGAGCAGCACAGATGCGCAGTATTTT

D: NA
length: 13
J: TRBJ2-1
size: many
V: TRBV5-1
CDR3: CASSFNGGSEQFF
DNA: TGCGCCAGCAGCTTCAATGGGGGTAGTGAGCAGTTCTTC

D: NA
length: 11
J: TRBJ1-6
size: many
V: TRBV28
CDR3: CASSWDSPLHF
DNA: TGTGCCAGCAGTTGGGACTCACCCCTCCACTTT

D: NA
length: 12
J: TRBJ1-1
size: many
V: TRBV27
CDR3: CASSSITGYAFF
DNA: TGTGCCAGCAGTTCCATCACAGGGTACGCTTTCTTT

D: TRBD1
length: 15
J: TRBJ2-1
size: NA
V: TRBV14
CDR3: CASSPMGRGNNEQFF
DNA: TGTGCCAGCAGCCCCATGGGCAGGGGGAACAATGAGCAGTTCTTC

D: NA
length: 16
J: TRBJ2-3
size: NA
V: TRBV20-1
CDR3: CSASPPEIFRTDTQYF
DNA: TGCAGTGCTAGCCCCCCGGAAATCTTTCGCACAGATACGCAGTATTTT

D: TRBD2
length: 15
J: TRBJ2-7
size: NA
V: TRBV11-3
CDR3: CASSLGLAGYNEQYF
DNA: TGTGCCAGCAGCCTGGGACTAGCGGGCTACAATGAGCAGTACTTC

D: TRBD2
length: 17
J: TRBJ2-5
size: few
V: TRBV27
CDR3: CASSLGTSGTRGETQYF
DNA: TGTGCCAGCAGTTTGGGGACTAGCGGGACCCGAGGAGAGACCCAGTACTTC